This record looks at one TCR beta chain sequence and its context. Its antigen is not identified. Repertoires were generated with immunoSEQ multiplex PCR, while TCRdb's copy carries only in-frame clones and drops some. The sample has tens of thousands of clones, about 88% seen once; the top ten hold around 2.7%. This CDR3 has 13 residues. Trimming shortened V by 5 bases and J by 5 bases, and 11 bases separated the two germline ends. The germline V gene encodes CDR1 SGHTA and CDR2 FQGTGA. No infections or other immune events were documented during collection. The entry originates in a study of identifying expanded T cells in peripheral blood. Overall study results and limits: Across healthy donors, higher total template counts meant significantly greater approximately two-week count variance. Technical replicates showed around 1.2 changed clones; about 2 weeks about 16.4; four weeks 19.

Material: blood. This TCR was sampled from a person between 18 and 75 years old in good health. The chain recombines TRBV7-3 with TRBJ2-3, with D possibly being TRBD2 (5 bases). The CDR3 reads CASSATREDTQYF. The CDR3 coding sequence is TGTGCCAGCAGCGCTACTAGAGAAGATACGCAGTATTTT.